The entry that follows covers one TCR beta chain sequence. The antigen is undetermined. The sample is drawn from a study of OX40 agonist ivuxolimab in advanced cancers. Study-wide results and limits: There was clonal expansion of CD4+ and CD8+ blood T cells by week 6 at 0.1 to 3.0 mg/kg. Low normalized clonal expansion also occurred in some nonresponding patients.

Profiled with immunoSEQ multiplex PCR; TCRdb holds only in-frame clones, not every one. The sample includes about 73,000 clones, 85% to 90% of them seen just once. Collection of blood occurred at baseline, at cycle 4 day 1, and at cycle 7 day 1. The V and J ends lost 2 bases and 2 bases, in that order; junction bases with no gene match: 6. Germline values: CDR1 PRHDT, CDR2 FYEKMQ (reference sequence). The CDR3 length is 16 residues. This sequence originates from an adult with an advanced solid tumor such as melanoma, head and neck, liver or kidney cancer. The sample in question was CD4+ or CD8+ T cells sorted from blood, obtained in a trial of the OX40 agonist ivuxolimab. The chain recombines TRBV13 with TRBJ2-3, with 8 nucleotides matching TRBD2. The CDR3 coding sequence is TGTGCCAGCAGCTTAATTGCGGGGGGCACCACAGATACGCAGTATTTT. Protein product: CASSLIAGGTTDTQYF. The whole variable domain, filled in from reference TRBV13 and TRBJ2-3, reads AAGVIQSPRHLIKEKRETATLKCYPIPRHDTVYWYQQGPGQDPQFLISFYEKMQSDKGSIPDRFSAQQFSDYHSELNMSSLELGDSALYFCASSLIAGGTTDTQYFGPGTRLTVL.